This T cell receptor (beta chain) stems from a study of response to subunit inactivated influenza vaccine. Findings of the study overall: Few additional T cells are recruited per seasonal influenza vaccination, authors suggested.

TCRdb ran MiXCR on the RT-PCR reads and lists one entry per CDR3 protein. The sample records approximately 570,000 distinct CDR3 sequences, under 9% being singletons. This clonotype was detected a few times. Its antigen is as yet unknown. The receptor was isolated from a man aged 50 to 69 who received an inactivated influenza vaccine. Sequenced here: PBMCs from blood, sampled less than 25 months after vaccination.

Written as DNA, the CDR3 is TGTGCCAGCAGTTTATACGCTGATACGCAGTATTTT. This encodes CASSLYADTQYF. This sequence joins TRBV28 and TRBJ2-3, with D unresolved. This CDR3 region has 12 residues. The V and J ends lost 1 base and 6 bases respectively, with 5 bases between them. Per germline, CDR1 MDHEN and CDR2 SYDVKM.